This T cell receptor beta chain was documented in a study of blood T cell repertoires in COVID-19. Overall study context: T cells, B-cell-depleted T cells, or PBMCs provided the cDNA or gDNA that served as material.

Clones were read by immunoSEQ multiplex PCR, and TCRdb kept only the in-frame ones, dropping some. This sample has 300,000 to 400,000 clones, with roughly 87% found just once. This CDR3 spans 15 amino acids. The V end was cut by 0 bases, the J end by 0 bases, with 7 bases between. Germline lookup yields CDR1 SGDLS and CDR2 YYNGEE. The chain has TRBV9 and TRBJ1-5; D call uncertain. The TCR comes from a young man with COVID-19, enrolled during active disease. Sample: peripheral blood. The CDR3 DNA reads TGTGCCAGCAGCGTAGAAGCCGATAGCAATCAGCCCCAGCATTTT. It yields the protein CASSVEADSNQPQHF.